This passage covers 19 T cell receptor beta chains from one sample sequenced in a study of cytomegalovirus exposure and HLA in healthy donors. The primer mix had 60 Vbeta and 13 Jbeta primers. Generated by immunoSEQ multiplex PCR, the TCRdb table keeps only in-frame clones and is missing some. Of roughly 190,000 clones in the sample, roughly 72% were seen once. Sequenced input: PBMCs. These receptors originate from a woman between 25 and 40 years old in good health and CMV-seropositive.

The chain is built from TRBV5-4 and TRBJ2-1; 10 bases are a match to TRBD1. V gave up 0 bases and J gave up 8 bases; unmatched junction bases: 5. The CDR3 is made up of 15 amino acids. Per the germline V gene, CDR1 is SGHNT and CDR2 is YYREEE (reference sequence). The CDR3 bases are TGTGCCAGCAGCTTGGGGACAGGGGGGGTCGATGAGCAGTTCTTC. Translation: CASSLGTGGVDEQFF.

This clone was detected only a few times. The chain employs TRBV30 and TRBJ1-5, with D possibly being TRBD1 (5 bases). V lost 2 bases to trimming and J lost 0 bases, with 8 bases between them. Looked up from germline, CDR1 is GTSNPN and CDR2 is SVGIG (reference sequence). This CDR3 has 14 amino acids. This chain's CDR3 is CAWSQGYSNQPQHF. The CDR3 nucleotides read TGTGCCTGGAGTCAGGGCTATAGCAATCAGCCCCAGCATTTT.

This clone was found a few times. V is TRBV7-9 and J is TRBJ1-2, with 7 bases fitting TRBD1. The CDR3 covers 16 residues. The V segment lost 5 bases and the J segment 0 bases; nucleotides outside the gene matches: 9. Germline assignment: CDR1 SEHNR and CDR2 FQNEAQ (reference sequence). For the CDR3, the DNA is TGTGCCAGCAGCCCGGAGGGGGCCCTACCTAACTATGGCTACACCTTC. Encoded protein: CASSPEGALPNYGYTF.

There are a few counts of this clone. Other DNA sequences in the same sample also yield this CDR3. The CDR3: CASSVGGGKAYEQYF. CDR3 bases: TGTGCCAGCAGCGTAGGTGGGGGGAAAGCCTACGAGCAGTACTTC. The chain joins TRBV9 to TRBJ2-7; weak D call: TRBD2 (6 bases). V was clipped by 0 bases and J by 2 bases, with 12 bases between them. The CDR3 sequence is 15 residues long. Germline lookup yields CDR1 SGDLS and CDR2 YYNGEE.

The V gene is TRBV6-6, the J gene TRBJ2-5; TRBD1 matches 10 bases. With 5 bases clipped from V and 5 bases from J, the junction kept 8 bases outside the gene matches. CDR1 MNHNY and CDR2 SVGAGI come from the germline V gene (reference sequence). The CDR3 has 15 residues. CDR3 residues: CASSRTGGNGETQYF. CDR3 in DNA: TGTGCCAGCAGTAGGACAGGGGGTAACGGGGAGACCCAGTACTTC.

This clone was picked up one time. The chain carries TRBV6-5 and TRBJ1-3; 7 bases fit TRBD1. The germline gives CDR1 MNHEY, CDR2 SVGAGI. CDR3 length: 15 amino acids. V was pared by 6 bases and J by 2 bases, with 7 bases of the junction left unmatched. CDR3 coding DNA: TGTGCCAGCAGAGCCGACAGGGTAGCTGGAAACACCATATATTTT. Residues: CASRADRVAGNTIYF.

This sequence joins TRBV28 and TRBJ2-2; TRBD1 agrees at 9 bases. The CDR3 covers 18 residues. The V and J ends lost 5 bases and 7 bases, in that order; junction bases with no gene match: 17. Germline CDR1 MDHEN, CDR2 SYDVKM. The CDR3, as DNA: TGTGCCAGCAGTCTAACCTTCACACGGACAGGGGCAGGCGGGGAGCTGTTTTTT. This gives the protein CASSLTFTRTGAGGELFF.

The sample holds a few counts of this clone. CDR3 residues: CASSSTGEAEAFF. The DNA for the CDR3 is TGTGCCAGCTCAAGTACAGGGGAGGCTGAAGCTTTCTTT. The rearrangement uses TRBV18 and TRBJ1-1; 7 bases fit TRBD1. This CDR3 is built from 13 residues. Germline values: CDR1 KGHSH, CDR2 LQKENI. V lost 5 bases to trimming and J lost 6 bases; unmatched junction nucleotides: 6. Filled out from reference TRBV18 and TRBJ1-1, the complete variable domain reads NAGVMQNPRHLVRRRGQEARLRCSPMKGHSHVYWYRQLPEEGLKFMVYLQKENIIDESGMPKERFSAEFPKEGPSILRIQQVVRGDSAAYFCASSSTGEAEAFFGQGTRLTVV.

The rearrangement links TRBV19 to TRBJ1-2, with 7 bases identical to TRBD1. The CDR3 runs 15 residues. Losses at the gene ends were 5 bases for V and 5 bases for J; bases not matched to a gene: 11. Germline CDR1 LNHDA, CDR2 SQIVND (reference sequence). CDR3 residues: CASSDPGQTRYGYTF. CDR3 nucleotides: TGTGCCAGTAGTGATCCGGGACAGACAAGATATGGCTACACCTTC.

CDR3 region: CASSPGQGISGANVLTF. The CDR3 bases are TGTGCCAGCAGCCCAGGACAGGGAATCTCTGGGGCCAACGTCCTGACTTTC. This chain joins TRBV11-2 and TRBJ2-6, with TRBD1 identical over 8 bases. The CDR3 consists of 17 residues. The V segment lost 5 bases and the J segment 0 bases; nucleotides outside the gene matches: 6. CDR1 is SGHAT and CDR2 is FQNNGV in the germline V gene.

This clone appeared a few times. The V call is TRBV19, the J call TRBJ2-2, with a weak D call TRBD2 (6 bases). The CDR3 has 16 residues. V lost 5 bases to trimming and J lost 0 bases, with 13 bases between them. Looked up from germline, CDR1 is LNHDA and CDR2 is SQIVND (reference sequence). This CDR3 is CASSVRAGANTGELFF. The DNA of the CDR3 is TGTGCCAGTAGTGTTAGAGCGGGTGCGAACACCGGGGAGCTGTTTTTT.

The V call is TRBV27, the J call TRBJ1-4; D is unresolved. This CDR3 is built from 13 residues. V shed 5 bases and J shed 6 bases, with 10 bases lying between them. Germline V CDR1 and CDR2: MNHEY, SMNVEV (reference sequence). The CDR3 reads CASSLDLYEKLFF. CDR3 bases: TGTGCCAGCAGTCTGGACTTGTATGAAAAACTGTTTTTT.

The chain uses TRBV7-8 and TRBJ1-2, with D possibly matching TRBD1 (5 bases). Germline CDR1 is SGHVS and CDR2 is FQNEAQ. The germline V and J ends were trimmed by 10 bases and 6 bases, with 21 bases remaining between them. The CDR3 consists of 14 residues. The CDR3 is CATKQRFGGDGYTF. CDR3 sequence (DNA): TGTGCCACCAAACAGCGGTTTGGGGGGGATGGCTACACCTTC.

The chain carries TRBV27 and TRBJ2-1; 10 bases match TRBD2. Germline V gene lookup returns CDR1 MNHEY and CDR2 SMNVEV (reference sequence). This CDR3 is built from 15 residues. The junction had 7 bases not matched to a gene; V was cut back by 5 bases and J by 6 bases. Here the CDR3 DNA reads TGTGCCAGCAGTCTCAGCGGGGGGGCGGCCAATGAGCAGTTCTTC. Translated, it gives CASSLSGGAANEQFF.

This chain connects TRBV6-1 to TRBJ2-1; TRBD2 is a possible D gene (6 bases). The CDR3 is 13 amino acids. Germline assignment: CDR1 MNHNS and CDR2 SASEGT. Between the trimmed V and J ends, which lost 6 bases and 16 bases, there was a span of 22 bases. The CDR3 nucleotides are TGTGCCAGCAGAGATTACTACCGGGACTTGTATTTCTTC. Translated: CASRDYYRDLYFF.

The chain recombines TRBV4-3 with TRBJ2-1, with TRBD2 matching 8 bases. With V trimmed by 0 bases and J by 6 bases, 16 bases remained unmatched. The CDR3 has 19 residues. Per germline, CDR1 LGHNA and CDR2 YSLEER. CDR3 in amino acids: CASSQDGAAGVRPGNEQFF. The DNA of the CDR3 is TGCGCCAGCAGCCAAGATGGGGCAGCGGGAGTGAGACCGGGCAATGAGCAGTTCTTC.

This chain connects TRBV10-3 to TRBJ2-7, with 8 bases identical to TRBD1. The germline CDR1 and CDR2 sequences are ENHRY and SYGVKD. The CDR3 is made up of 15 amino acids. Trimming cost V 0 bases and J 3 bases; bases outside gene matches: 4. The CDR3 region is CAISESGRGHYEQYF. In nucleotides, the CDR3 is TGTGCCATCAGTGAGTCGGGCAGGGGGCACTACGAGCAGTACTTC.

The CDR3 bases are TGTGCCAGCAGCCAGGGACAGGTGAGCGATGAGCAGTTCTTC. Translation: CASSQGQVSDEQFF. The chain recombines TRBV7-9 with TRBJ2-1; 8 bases line up with TRBD1. The V segment lost 5 bases and the J segment 8 bases; nucleotides outside the gene matches: 8. Germline values: CDR1 SEHNR, CDR2 FQNEAQ (reference sequence). The CDR3 consists of 14 residues.

This clone was observed a few times. This sequence joins TRBV2 and TRBJ1-2, with D possibly matching TRBD1 (5 bases). The CDR3 is 15 residues long. Germline-derived CDR1 and CDR2 are SNHLY and FYNNEI. Trimming shortened V by 8 bases and J by 8 bases, and 24 bases separated the two germline ends. Here the CDR3 DNA reads TGTGCCAGCCACTTAAGAATCGGCAGGGTTGGCGGCTACACCTTC. This encodes CASHLRIGRVGGYTF.